The sequence of this T cell receptor beta chain was determined in a study of blood T cell repertoires in COVID-19. Study-level information: Material from acute and convalescent COVID-19 was sourced from the United States, Italy and Spain. Sources were T cells, B-cell-depleted T cells, or PBMCs; the material itself was cDNA or gDNA.

Per the study methods: Amplified reference gene primers provided the basis for estimating nucleated cell counts. The method was immunoSEQ multiplex PCR; TCRdb's version includes in-frame clones alone and lacks a portion of them. V, J and clone size derive from that table, while D and trimming were established from the DNA sequence. The repertoire holds fewer than 70,000 clones, over 70% seen once, with roughly 3.2% in the top ten. This clone was found once. Per germline, CDR1 SGHAT and CDR2 FQNNGV. The V segment lost 5 bases and the J segment 7 bases; nucleotides outside the gene matches: 2. The CDR3 has 14 residues.

The sample taken for sequencing was peripheral blood. This receptor was obtained from a man aged 55 to 70 with acute or convalescent COVID-19. This sequence joins TRBV11-2 and TRBJ1-6; 10 bases map to TRBD1. The CDR3 nucleotides read TGTGCCAGCAGCCCGACAGGGGGCAATTCACCCCTCCACTTT. Translated: CASSPTGGNSPLHF.